This T cell receptor beta chain was captured by sequencing in a study of graft-versus-host responses after intestinal transplantation. Study-wide context: All recipients were transplanted with multivisceral, liver-intestinal, or isolated intestinal grafts. Every one of the recipients received anti-thymocyte globulin induction and afterwards took tacrolimus and steroids for around 3 years.

V lost 3 bases and J 6 bases, leaving 9 bases between the germline ends. Germline CDR1 is SGDLS and CDR2 is YYNGEE. The CDR3 runs to 13 residues. Study-level results: The marrow of recipients harbored GvH clones, and ileum or blood showed some of them first. Peak circulating GvH clone levels were associated with early post-transplant HvG declines.

Assay used: immunoSEQ multiplex PCR; TCRdb lists only in-frame clones, some missing. The profile shows tens of thousands of clones, around 95% of them singletons. About this clone: Its antigen remains unidentified.

Material: unstimulated CD8+ T cells sorted from spleen or lymph node cells, obtained before intestinal transplant. The gene calls are TRBV9 and TRBJ2-2; no reliable D call. This receptor was identified in a human donor who received an intestinal transplant. The CDR3 coding sequence is TGTGCCAGCAGCGAATCTGGCCCCGGGGAGCTGTTTTTT. Its protein product is CASSESGPGELFF.